These 17 T cell receptor beta chains originate from one sample sequenced in a study of shared clonotypes between healthy human individuals (TCRdb year 2020). CD8 naive samples were CD45RO-negative cells positively selected for CCR7, giving a CD45RA+CCR7+ population that excluded TemRA cells. Library preparation employed the immunoSEQ multiplex PCR assay. The table was pulled from immuneACCESS by TCRdb, which kept in-frame rearrangements only. Such tables lose some clones; where checked, under half of the loss comes from unresolved V genes, and the rest has no known cause. The sample includes around 2,000,000 clones, with approximately 94% observed a single time. Around 1.7% of the sample is taken by the ten largest. The specimen was naive CD8+ T cells from PBMCs. According to the study, the label for this sample's cell subset or site signals: CD45RA+CCR7+. Source of these receptors: a man in his late teens or twenties in good health. Some clones in this sample may be carry-over from other donors' samples.

The gene calls are TRBV7-9 and TRBJ2-1, with D unresolved. Germline V gives CDR1 SEHNR, CDR2 FQNEAQ (reference sequence). This CDR3 comprises 13 residues. V was clipped by 4 bases and J by 2 bases, with 6 bases between them. CDR3 protein: CASSSTPYNEQFF. The DNA for the CDR3 is TGTGCCAGCAGCTCGACCCCCTACAATGAGCAGTTCTTC.

The chain is built from TRBV10-1 and TRBJ2-2, with TRBD1 matching over 8 bases. CDR3 size: 15 residues. The germline gives CDR1 WNHNN, CDR2 SYGVQD (reference sequence). Germline trimming cut 5 bases from V and 6 bases from J; bases unmatched to any gene: 8. CDR3 loop: CASSSGQGVPGELFF. In DNA form, the CDR3 reads TGCGCCAGCAGTTCCGGACAGGGCGTCCCCGGGGAGCTGTTTTTT.

V gene TRBV7-9 combines with J gene TRBJ2-7; 9 nucleotides match TRBD1. Germline V gene sequence: CDR1 SEHNR, CDR2 FQNEAQ (reference sequence). There are 16 residues in the CDR3. V dropped 1 base and J dropped 0; count of bases not matched to a gene: 4. The CDR3 DNA sequence: TGTGCCAGCAGCTTAGGGTCGACAGGGGGCTCCTACGAGCAGTACTTC. Translated, it gives CASSLGSTGGSYEQYF.

The chain recombines TRBV9 with TRBJ2-7; unclear D gene. Trimming took off 0 bases at V and 5 bases at J, with 9 bases between the two ends. Germline CDR1 is SGDLS and CDR2 is YYNGEE. This CDR3 is 13 amino acids long. CDR3 residues: CASSVARVDEQYF. CDR3 DNA: TGTGCCAGCAGCGTAGCTCGGGTGGACGAGCAGTACTTC.

This chain uses TRBV6-1 with TRBJ2-7; possibly TRBD1 for D (6 bases). The germline gives CDR1 MNHNS, CDR2 SASEGT. Between the trimmed V and J ends, which lost 6 bases and 4 bases, there was a span of 16 bases. This CDR3 region has 14 residues. The CDR3 DNA reads as TGTGCCAGCAGCCCACAGGGCCCGGGGTACGAGCAGTACTTC. Translation: CASSPQGPGYEQYF.

Concerning this clone itself: This specimen includes other DNA sequences encoding the same CDR3. The chain carries TRBV5-6 and TRBJ2-7, with D perhaps TRBD2 (5 bases). Per germline, CDR1 SGHDT and CDR2 YYEEEE. The ends were cut back, 4 bases at V and 0 bases at J, with 11 bases in the middle. CDR3 length equals 14 residues. The CDR3 DNA follows: TGTGCCAGCAGCCTGATAGGGAGCTCCTACGAGCAGTACTTC. This gives the protein CASSLIGSSYEQYF.

The CDR3 region has the DNA TGTGCCAGCAGGCCCCGGACTCCTGTTCCCGGGGAGCTGTTTTTT. This gives the protein CASRPRTPVPGELFF. The rearrangement joins TRBV2 to TRBJ2-2; D is possibly TRBD2 (5 bases). Between the trimmed V and J ends, which lost 6 bases and 6 bases, there was a span of 17 bases. This CDR3 spans 15 amino acids. The germline V gene encodes CDR1 SNHLY and CDR2 FYNNEI. Looking up the rest from reference TRBV2 and TRBJ2-2 gives the full variable domain: EPEVTQTPSHQVTQMGQEVILRCVPISNHLYFYWYRQILGQKVEFLVSFYNNEISEKSEIFDDQFSVERPDGSNFTLKIRSTKLEDSAMYFCASRPRTPVPGELFFGEGSRLTVL.

The chain links TRBV29-1 to TRBJ2-1, with 8 bases that match TRBD2. The trim removed 0 bases at V and 8 bases at J, leaving 12 bases unmatched. The CDR3 extends over 16 amino acids. The germline V gene has CDR1 SQVTM and CDR2 ANQGSEA. The CDR3 protein is CSVEDRGEAGAYEQFF. The CDR3 region has the DNA TGCAGCGTTGAAGATCGAGGGGAAGCGGGAGCATATGAGCAGTTCTTC.

The rearrangement links TRBV5-6 to TRBJ2-5; D possibly corresponds to TRBD1 (6 bases). CDR3 size: 12 residues. Germline V gene data show CDR1 as SGHDT and CDR2 as YYEEEE. V lost 4 bases, J lost 9 bases, and 13 bases lay in between. The CDR3 loop reads CASSAQGDPQYF. In DNA form, the CDR3 reads TGTGCCAGCAGCGCACAGGGAGATCCCCAGTACTTC. Supplemented by reference TRBV5-6 and TRBJ2-5, the full variable domain reads DAGVTQSPTHLIKTRGQQVTLRCSPKSGHDTVSWYQQALGQGPQFIFQYYEEEERQRGNFPDRFSGHQFPNYSSELNVNALLLGDSALYLCASSAQGDPQYFGPGTRLLVL.

In regard to this clone: One end of the junction varies from germline; a read error may be responsible. This rearrangement joins TRBV10-3 to TRBJ1-6; 8 nucleotides align to TRBD1. The V gene's germline CDR1 is ENHRY and CDR2 SYGVKD. The CDR3 contains 14 residues. CDR3 sequence (DNA): TGTGCCATCCGTGAGGGACAGGACTTCACACCCCTCCACTTT. It codes for CAIREGQDFTPLHF.

This clone occurred a few times. V and J are TRBV9 and TRBJ1-1; D unclear. The CDR3 loop spans 14 amino acids. CDR1 is SGDLS, CDR2 YYNGEE, per germline. V lost 4 bases, J lost 3 bases, and 13 bases lay in between. The CDR3 nucleotides read TGTGCCAGCAGCATCCTTAGCACCTACACTGAAGCTTTCTTT. It encodes CASSILSTYTEAFF.

This clone showed up just once. The chain combines TRBV29-1 with TRBJ1-2; maybe TRBD1 (5 bases). V lost 3 bases and J lost 6, with 14 bases in between. Germline-derived CDR1 and CDR2 are SQVTM and ANQGSEA. The CDR3 length is 13 residues. CDR3 amino acids: CSVDRERENGYTF. Written as DNA, the CDR3 is TGCAGCGTTGACAGGGAAAGAGAGAATGGCTACACCTTC.

The V and J genes are TRBV30 and TRBJ2-2, with 9 bases fitting TRBD2. This CDR3 spans 21 amino acids. The V gene's germline CDR1 is GTSNPN and CDR2 SVGIG (reference sequence). V lost 1 base, J lost 1 base, and 19 bases stayed unmatched. The CDR3 loop is CAWSGLSLDGREGLNTGELFF. In DNA form, the CDR3 reads TGTGCCTGGAGTGGACTCAGCTTGGATGGGCGGGAGGGTCTGAACACCGGGGAGCTGTTTTTT.

The chain combines TRBV27 with TRBJ2-7; D gene unclear. Trimming stripped 4 bases from V and 5 bases from J, with 12 bases between. Germline loops: CDR1 MNHEY, CDR2 SMNVEV (reference sequence). The CDR3 sequence is 13 residues long. Here the CDR3 reads CASSSSASHEQYF. CDR3 DNA: TGTGCCAGCAGTTCGTCGGCTAGTCACGAGCAGTACTTC.

The chain has TRBV11-2 and TRBJ2-1; D is unresolved. CDR3 size: 16 residues. V was trimmed by 1 base and J by 7 bases, leaving 17 bases between them. CDR1 SGHAT and CDR2 FQNNGV come from the germline V gene. The CDR3 coding sequence is TGTGCCAGCAGCTTAGGGGCAGCCTCTTGGTGGAATGAGCAGTTCTTC. Protein product: CASSLGAASWWNEQFF.

The CDR3 sequence: CAISFNAQQETQYF. The CDR3 DNA reads as TGTGCCATCTCCTTTAACGCTCAGCAAGAGACCCAGTACTTC. The V and J genes are TRBV10-3 and TRBJ2-5; D call uncertain. Germline CDR1 reads ENHRY; CDR2 reads SYGVKD. This CDR3 comprises 14 residues. V was cut by 8 bases and J by 2 bases, with 15 bases left in between.

The chain is built from TRBV2 and TRBJ2-1; 7 bases match TRBD2. Per the germline V gene, CDR1 is SNHLY and CDR2 is FYNNEI. CDR3 length equals 15 residues. V lost 3 bases and J lost 2; bases outside the gene matches: 4. The CDR3 loop is CASSERAGTYNEQFF. The DNA for the CDR3 is TGTGCCAGCAGTGAGCGAGCGGGGACCTACAATGAGCAGTTCTTC.